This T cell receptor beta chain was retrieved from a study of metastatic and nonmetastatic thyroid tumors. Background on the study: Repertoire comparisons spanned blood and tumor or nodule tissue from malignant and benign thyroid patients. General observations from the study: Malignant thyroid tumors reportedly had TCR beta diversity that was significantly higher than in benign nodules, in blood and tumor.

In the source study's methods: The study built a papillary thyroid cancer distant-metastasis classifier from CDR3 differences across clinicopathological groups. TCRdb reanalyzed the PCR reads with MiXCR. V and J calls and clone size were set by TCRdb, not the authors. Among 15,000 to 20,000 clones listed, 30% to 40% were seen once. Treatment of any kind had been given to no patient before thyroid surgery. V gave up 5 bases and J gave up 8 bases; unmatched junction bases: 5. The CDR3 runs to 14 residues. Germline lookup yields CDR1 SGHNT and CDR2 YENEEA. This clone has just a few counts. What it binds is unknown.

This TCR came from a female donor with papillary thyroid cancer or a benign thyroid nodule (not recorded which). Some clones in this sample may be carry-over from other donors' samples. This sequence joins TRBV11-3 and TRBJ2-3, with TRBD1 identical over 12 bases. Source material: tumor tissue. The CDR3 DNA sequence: TGTGCCAGCAGCCCGGGACAGGGGGCAGGTACGCAGTATTTT. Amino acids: CASSPGQGAGTQYF.